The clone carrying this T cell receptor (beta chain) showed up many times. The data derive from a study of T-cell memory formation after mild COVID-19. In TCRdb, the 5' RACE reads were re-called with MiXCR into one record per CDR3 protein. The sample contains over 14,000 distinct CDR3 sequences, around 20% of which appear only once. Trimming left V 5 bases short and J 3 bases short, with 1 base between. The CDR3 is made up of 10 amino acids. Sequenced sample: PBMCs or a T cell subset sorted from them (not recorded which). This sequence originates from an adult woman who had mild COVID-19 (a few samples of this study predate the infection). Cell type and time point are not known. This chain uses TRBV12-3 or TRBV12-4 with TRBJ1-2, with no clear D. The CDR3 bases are TGTGCCAGCAGTCACTATGGCTACACCTTC. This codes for CASSHYGYTF.